These 31 T cell receptor beta chains share one sample of origin, sequenced in a study of T-cell memory formation after mild COVID-19. Each CDR3 protein is one row after TCRdb ran MiXCR on the 5' RACE reads. The sample consists of roughly 350,000 distinct CDR3 sequences, around 15% of them appearing once. The sample consisted of PBMCs or a T cell subset sorted from them (not recorded which). Receptors originate from a man younger than 35 who had mild COVID-19 (a few samples of this study predate the infection). Cell type and time point are not known.

This chain links TRBV4-3 with TRBJ1-5; no clear D. Trimming took 0 bases from V and 7 from J, leaving 13 bases between them. This CDR3 is built from 15 residues. The V gene's germline CDR1 is LGHNA and CDR2 YSLEER. As DNA, the CDR3 is TGCGCCAGCAGCCAAGATACCCAAGGAGGGCAGCCCCAGCATTTT. Amino acids: CASSQDTQGGQPQHF.

The sample holds a few counts of this clonotype. The chain is built from TRBV2 and TRBJ2-3; D remains unclear. Trimming took off 4 bases at V and 2 bases at J, with 10 bases between the two ends. CDR1 and CDR2 (germline): SNHLY, FYNNEI. CDR3 length: 14 residues. The CDR3 DNA is TGTGCCAGCAGTGGAGAGGTGTACACAGATACGCAGTATTTT. This sequence encodes CASSGEVYTDTQYF.

This clonotype was counted only a few times. The chain couples TRBV4-1 to TRBJ2-3, with 14 bases identical to TRBD2. V lost 6 bases, J lost 1 base, and 6 bases stayed unmatched. The CDR3 consists of 17 residues. Germline V CDR1 and CDR2: MGHRA, YSYEKL. The CDR3 DNA is TGCGCCAGCAGACCGGGACTAGCGGGGGTGGGCACAGATACGCAGTATTTT. It yields the protein CASRPGLAGVGTDTQYF.

A few counts support this clonotype. This chain joins TRBV12-3 or TRBV12-4 and TRBJ2-1, with 7 bases matching TRBD2. This CDR3 comprises 14 residues. V was pared by 4 bases and J by 7 bases, with 7 bases of the junction left unmatched. As DNA, the CDR3 is TGTGCCAGCAGTTCATGGACTAGTTTGAATGAGCAGTTCTTC. It specifies CASSSWTSLNEQFF.

The chain employs TRBV6-1 and TRBJ1-3, with no clear D. The CDR3 length is 14 residues. In germline, CDR1 is MNHNS, CDR2 SASEGT. V was pared by 3 bases and J by 5 bases, with 11 bases between. CDR3 residues: CASSEDFWRNTIYF. The DNA for the CDR3 is TGTGCCAGCAGTGAGGACTTTTGGAGAAACACCATATATTTT.

This clonotype appeared many times. V and J are TRBV7-2 and TRBJ2-2; possibly TRBD1 for D (5 bases). The V gene lost 1 base and the J gene lost 4 bases, with 16 bases spanning the gap. Per germline, CDR1 SGHTA and CDR2 FQGNSA. This CDR3 contains 17 residues. Written as DNA, the CDR3 is TGTGCCAGCAGCTTAGTTCTCGGGTGGGGCAGCACCGGGGAGCTGTTTTTT. This codes for CASSLVLGWGSTGELFF.

This clonotype showed up just a few times. V usage is TRBV7-8 and J usage is TRBJ2-7, with 7 bases identical to TRBD1. Trimming removed 4 bases from V and 3 bases from J; junction bases left unmatched: 3. The CDR3 runs to 13 residues. Germline CDR1 SGHVS, CDR2 FQNEAQ. Here the CDR3 reads CASSYDRDYEQYF. The CDR3 DNA reads TGTGCCAGCAGCTACGACAGGGACTACGAGCAGTACTTC.

This clonotype showed up many times. The CDR3 DNA reads as TGTGCCAGCAGCTCCTACCGCGGGACTTACGAGCAGTACTTC. Translation gives CASSSYRGTYEQYF. This rearrangement joins TRBV5-6 to TRBJ2-7; a possible D gene is TRBD2 (6 bases). The CDR3 is made up of 14 amino acids. V lost 3 bases, J lost 4 bases, and 14 bases lay in between. Germline V gene sequence: CDR1 SGHDT, CDR2 YYEEEE.

In its sample, this clonotype was seen a few times. The chain combines TRBV27 with TRBJ2-7; D tentatively reads TRBD1 or TRBD2 (5 bases each). Germline lookup yields CDR1 MNHEY and CDR2 SMNVEV (reference sequence). This CDR3 contains 14 residues. Trimming cost V 3 bases and J 4 bases, with 13 bases left between them. As DNA, the CDR3 is TGTGCCAGCAGTTTGTCAGGGACCCCATACGAGCAGTACTTC. Translated: CASSLSGTPYEQYF.

The DNA of the CDR3 is TGTGCCAGCTCACCACAATCAGGCTCCTACGAGCAGTACGTC. This gives the protein CASSPQSGSYEQYV. The V call is TRBV18, the J call TRBJ2-7; D is uncertain. From germline, CDR1 is KGHSH and CDR2 LQKENI. CDR3 length: 14 amino acids. V was shortened by 1 base and J by 0 bases, with 7 bases between the two germline ends.

This clonotype was detected a few times. The chain recombines TRBV20-1 with TRBJ1-2; TRBD1 matches 10 bases. Trimming took 6 bases from V and 2 from J; bases not matched to a gene: 6. CDR1 is DFQATT, CDR2 SNEGSKA, per germline (reference sequence). This CDR3 region has 14 residues. The CDR3 nucleotides are TGCAGTGCGAGCGGGGACAGGGGAAACTATGGCTACACCTTC. It translates to CSASGDRGNYGYTF.

V is TRBV5-6 and J is TRBJ2-7; D is uncertain. V was shortened by 0 bases and J by 4 bases, with 8 bases between the two germline ends. CDR1 is SGHDT and CDR2 is YYEEEE in the germline V gene. There are 13 residues in the CDR3. The CDR3 loop is CASSLALEYEQYV. CDR3 bases: TGTGCCAGCAGCTTGGCTCTGGAGTACGAGCAGTACGTC.

The chain has TRBV28 and TRBJ2-7; D is possibly TRBD2 (6 bases). Trimming removed 5 bases from V and 6 bases from J, with 17 bases in between. The CDR3 loop spans 14 amino acids. Germline-derived CDR1 and CDR2 are MDHEN and SYDVKM. The CDR3 DNA is TGTGCCAGCAGTGCTGGGGACTCCGCGGGCGAGCAGTACGTC. This encodes CASSAGDSAGEQYV.

J is TRBJ2-7 and V is TRBV7-8; 8 bases fit TRBD1. Per germline, CDR1 SGHVS and CDR2 FQNEAQ. This CDR3 spans 16 amino acids. Trimming at V came to 5 bases and at J to 4 bases, leaving 13 bases not matched to a gene. The CDR3 nucleotides read TGTGCCAGCAGCCCGTATGAAGGGACAGGTTCTTACGAGCAGTACGTC. This codes for CASSPYEGTGSYEQYV.

CDR3 residues: CASSELNTGELFF. The DNA of the CDR3 is TGTGCCAGCAGTGAACTGAACACCGGGGAGCTGTTTTTT. This chain joins TRBV6-1 and TRBJ2-2; no clear D. Germline CDR1 and CDR2: MNHNS and SASEGT. The CDR3 is 13 residues long. V lost 2 bases and J 1 base, leaving 2 bases between the germline ends.

The rearrangement links TRBV25-1 to TRBJ1-2; 9 nucleotides agree with TRBD1. The germline V gene has CDR1 MGHDK and CDR2 SYGVNS. This CDR3 is 13 amino acids long. J lost 11 bases, V lost 3 bases, and 7 bases had no gene match. CDR3 DNA sequence: TGTGCCAGCAGTGAGGCCGGGACAGGGTCTTACACCTTC. Its protein is CASSEAGTGSYTF.

This clonotype was counted ten times or more. This rearrangement joins TRBV5-1 to TRBJ2-2; D perhaps matches TRBD1 (5 bases). V was clipped by 4 bases and J by 5 bases, with 6 bases between them. The length of the CDR3 is 12 residues. Germline loops: CDR1 SGHRS, CDR2 YFSETQ. CDR3 protein: CASSRGTGELFF. The CDR3 region has the DNA TGCGCCAGCAGCAGGGGAACCGGGGAGCTGTTTTTT.

This clonotype has only a few counts. The chain carries TRBV10-3 and TRBJ2-7; 8 bases are a match to TRBD1. Trimming cost V 10 bases and J 2 bases; bases outside gene matches: 13. CDR1 and CDR2 (germline): ENHRY, SYGVKD. CDR3 length: 15 residues. The CDR3 sequence is CATAGSQGATYEQYF. CDR3 bases: TGTGCCACCGCCGGAAGCCAGGGGGCCACCTACGAGCAGTACTTC.

The rearrangement links TRBV12-3 or TRBV12-4 to TRBJ1-2, with 10 bases aligning to TRBD1. The CDR3 is 13 amino acids. Trimming at V came to 6 bases and at J to 7 bases, leaving 5 bases not matched to a gene. The CDR3 DNA follows: TGTGCCAGCAGCCGGGACAGGGGTCGTGGCTACACCTTC. This gives the protein CASSRDRGRGYTF.

The sample holds a few counts of this clonotype. V gene TRBV4-1 combines with J gene TRBJ2-1; 11 bases are shared with TRBD2. Germline V gene data show CDR1 as MGHRA and CDR2 as YSYEKL. V was pared by 2 bases and J by 0 bases, with 12 bases of the junction left unmatched. The CDR3 is made up of 20 amino acids. The CDR3 loop is CASSQYILAGGRSSYNEQFF. The CDR3 region has the DNA TGCGCCAGCAGCCAATATATCTTAGCGGGGGGGCGAAGCTCCTACAATGAGCAGTTCTTC.

The chain couples TRBV4-3 to TRBJ2-5, with 14 bases fitting TRBD2. This CDR3 is 16 amino acids long. V shed 3 bases and J 5 bases; nucleotides not matched to a gene: 5. Germline CDR1 is LGHNA and CDR2 is YSLEER. This chain's CDR3 is CASSHGLAGGRETQYF. In DNA form, the CDR3 reads TGCGCCAGCAGCCACGGACTAGCGGGGGGCCGGGAGACCCAGTACTTC.

The rearrangement links TRBV20-1 to TRBJ2-5; a possible D gene is TRBD1 (6 bases). The CDR3 has 13 residues. Trimming stripped 1 base from V and 4 bases from J, with 10 bases between. Germline V lookup: CDR1 DFQATT, CDR2 SNEGSKA (reference sequence). CDR3 sequence reads: CSARAVRGETQYF. The CDR3 DNA follows: TGCAGTGCTAGAGCCGTCAGGGGAGAGACCCAGTACTTC.

The V call is TRBV7-3, the J call TRBJ2-7; TRBD1 matches 10 bases. Per germline, CDR1 SGHTA and CDR2 FQGTGA. The junction had 5 bases not matched to a gene; V was cut back by 4 bases and J by 5 bases. This CDR3 has 14 residues. The CDR3: CASSSTGGGDEQYF. The CDR3 DNA follows: TGTGCCAGCAGCTCGACAGGGGGCGGCGACGAGCAGTACTTC.

The chain couples TRBV7-9 to TRBJ2-5; D is uncertain. This CDR3 has 15 amino acids. The V and J ends lost 1 base and 2 bases respectively, with 11 bases between them. The germline CDR1 and CDR2 sequences are SEHNR and FQNEAQ (reference sequence). The CDR3 spells CASSLGSGQQETQYF. DNA of the CDR3: TGTGCCAGCAGCTTAGGATCCGGGCAGCAAGAGACCCAGTACTTC.

The table lists this clonotype with a few counts. The genes are TRBV7-2 and TRBJ1-1; D is uncertain. Germline V gene lookup returns CDR1 SGHTA and CDR2 FQGNSA. The CDR3 sequence is 14 residues long. V lost 2 bases and J lost 4, with 11 bases in between. The CDR3 is CASSLRQFVTEAFF. The CDR3 DNA reads TGTGCCAGCAGCTTAAGGCAGTTTGTCACTGAAGCTTTCTTT.

V and J are TRBV20-1 and TRBJ1-6; D perhaps matches TRBD1 (5 bases). Germline loops: CDR1 DFQATT, CDR2 SNEGSKA (reference sequence). This CDR3 has 15 residues. V was shortened by 1 base and J by 6 bases, with 13 bases between the two germline ends. The chain's CDR3 is CSARVGQGLNSPLHF. The CDR3 coding sequence is TGCAGTGCTAGAGTTGGGCAGGGACTTAATTCACCCCTCCACTTT.

At least ten counts were recorded for this clonotype. The gene calls are TRBV7-2 and TRBJ2-5; D perhaps matches TRBD2 (6 bases). The germline V and J ends were trimmed by 7 bases and 5 bases, with 11 bases remaining between them. The V gene's germline CDR1 is SGHTA and CDR2 FQGNSA. The CDR3 is made up of 12 amino acids. DNA for the CDR3: TGTGCCAGCAACGGGGGTTGGGAGACCCAGTACTTC. This encodes CASNGGWETQYF.

The rearrangement links TRBV7-8 to TRBJ1-2, with 7 nucleotides matching TRBD1. Germline assignment: CDR1 SGHVS and CDR2 FQNEAQ. J was trimmed by 4 bases and V by 5 bases; bases with no gene match: 7. The CDR3 sequence is 14 residues long. CDR3 sequence: CASSDRDSVYGYTF. The CDR3 DNA is TGTGCCAGCAGCGATCGGGACAGTGTCTATGGCTACACCTTC.

This clonotype came up a few times. This sequence joins TRBV30 and TRBJ1-2, with 9 positions matching TRBD1. J gave up 4 bases and V 3 bases, and 6 bases lay outside the gene matches. Per germline, CDR1 GTSNPN and CDR2 SVGIG (reference sequence). The CDR3 spans 14 residues. CDR3 loop: CAWRETGGGYGYTF. The CDR3, as DNA: TGTGCCTGGAGGGAAACAGGGGGCGGCTATGGCTACACCTTC.

This clonotype was seen once. The chain is built from TRBV7-3 and TRBJ2-2; 9 bases line up with TRBD2. This CDR3 has 16 amino acids. CDR1 and CDR2 (germline): SGHTA, FQGTGA. Trimming cost V 0 bases and J 6 bases; bases outside gene matches: 5. CDR3 amino acids: CASSLTAGGTPGELFF. CDR3 nucleotide sequence: TGTGCCAGCAGCTTAACGGCGGGGGGGACCCCCGGGGAGCTGTTTTTT.

The V call is TRBV28, the J call TRBJ2-6; no definite D call. The V end lost 6 bases, the J end lost 0 bases, and 15 bases lay between the germline ends. Germline loops: CDR1 MDHEN, CDR2 SYDVKM. CDR3 length equals 17 residues. CDR3 DNA sequence: TGTGCCAGCAGACTGGCCCAGGTAATCTCTGGGGCCAACGTCCTGACTTTC. Its protein product is CASRLAQVISGANVLTF. Combining the CDR3 with reference TRBV28 and TRBJ2-6 gives the whole variable domain DVKVTQSSRYLVKRTGEKVFLECVQDMDHENMFWYRQDPGLGLRLIYFSYDVKMKEKGDIPEGYSVSREKKERFSLILESASTNQTSMYLCASRLAQVISGANVLTFGAGSRLTVL.